This T cell receptor (beta chain) was obtained from a study of CD4 T cells in relation to SARS-CoV-2 and coronaviruses. Unexposed donor CD4+ T cells date from 2011-2018, before the COVID-19 pandemic. The cells were cultured for 9 to 11 days before CD4+ T cells were isolated. Only in-frame clones appear in the TCRdb table, and some are missing; sequencing was by immunoSEQ multiplex PCR. The table records roughly 19,000 clones, roughly 76% of them present only once. For this clone: Its antigen is as yet unknown.

This CDR3 region has 14 residues. The germline V gene has CDR1 LNHDA and CDR2 SQIVND (reference sequence). Trimming cost V 4 bases and J 7 bases; bases outside gene matches: 8. Sequenced sample: CD4+ T cells from PBMCs, cultured in vitro. This rearrangement joins TRBV19 to TRBJ1-2; 8 nucleotides match TRBD1. The clonotype was recovered from a human donor in good health. The CDR3 loop is CASSTGQGPLGYTF. The DNA for the CDR3 is TGTGCCAGTAGTACCGGACAGGGTCCTCTTGGCTACACCTTC. The full variable domain, in which reference TRBV19 and TRBJ1-2 provide the parts outside the CDR3, is DGGITQSPKYLFRKEGQNVTLSCEQNLNHDAMYWYRQDPGQGLRLIYYSQIVNDFQKGDIAEGYSVSREKKESFPLTVTSAQKNPTAFYLCASSTGQGPLGYTFGSGTRLTVV.